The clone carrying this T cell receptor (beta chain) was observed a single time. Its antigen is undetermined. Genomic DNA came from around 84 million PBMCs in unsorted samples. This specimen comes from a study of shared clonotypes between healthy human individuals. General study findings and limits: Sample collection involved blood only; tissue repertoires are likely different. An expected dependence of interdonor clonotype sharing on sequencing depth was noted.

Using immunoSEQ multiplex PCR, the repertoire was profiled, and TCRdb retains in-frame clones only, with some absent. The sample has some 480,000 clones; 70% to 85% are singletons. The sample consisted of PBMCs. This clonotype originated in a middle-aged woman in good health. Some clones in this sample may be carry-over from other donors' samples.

The chain's CDR3 is CASSPRDRNYEQYF. The CDR3 DNA is TGTGCCAGCTCGCCGCGGGACAGGAACTACGAGCAGTACTTC. The rearrangement joins TRBV18 to TRBJ2-7, with 8 nucleotides matching TRBD1. Germline-derived CDR1 and CDR2 are KGHSH and LQKENI. Trimming removed 6 bases from V and 3 bases from J; junction bases left unmatched: 7. The CDR3 is made up of 14 amino acids.